This TCR beta chain was identified during a study of cytomegalovirus exposure and HLA in healthy donors. The germline V gene has CDR1 SGHAT and CDR2 FQNNGV. V lost 0 bases to trimming and J lost 7 bases, with 7 bases between them. The CDR3 spans 14 residues. The PCR made use of 60 Vbeta and 13 Jbeta primers. Assay: immunoSEQ multiplex PCR; the TCRdb copy retains only in-frame clones and omits some. The sample table sets out some 130,000 clones. Sequenced sample: PBMCs. The J gene is TRBJ1-6, the V gene TRBV11-2; D gene unclear. The origin of this receptor is a young man in good health and CMV-seronegative. The CDR3 is CASSLDVRNSPLHF. The CDR3 DNA reads as TGTGCCAGCAGCTTAGATGTACGGAATTCACCCCTCCACTTT.